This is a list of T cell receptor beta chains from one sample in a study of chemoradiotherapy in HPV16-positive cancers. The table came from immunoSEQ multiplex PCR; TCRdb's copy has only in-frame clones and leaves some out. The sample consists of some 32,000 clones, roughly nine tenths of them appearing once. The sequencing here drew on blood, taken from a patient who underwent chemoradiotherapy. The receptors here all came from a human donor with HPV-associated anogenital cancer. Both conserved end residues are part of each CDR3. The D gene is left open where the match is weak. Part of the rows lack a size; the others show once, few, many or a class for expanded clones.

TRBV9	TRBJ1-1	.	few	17	TGTGCCAGCAGCGTAGGGTGGGGGTTCCAGGGGAACACTGAAGCTTTCTTT	CASSVGWGFQGNTEAFF
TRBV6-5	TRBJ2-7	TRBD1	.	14	TGTGCCAGCAGTCCGGGACAGGGGTTTGAAAAGCAGTACTTC	CASSPGQGFEKQYF
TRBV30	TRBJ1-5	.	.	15	TGTGCCTGGAGTGTACGGGGTAACAGCAATCAGCCCCAGCATTTT	CAWSVRGNSNQPQHF
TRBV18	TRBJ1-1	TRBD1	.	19	TGTGCCAGCTCACGACGCTCCGGGACAGGCACCGAGCTGAACACTGAAGCTTTCTTT	CASSRRSGTGTELNTEAFF
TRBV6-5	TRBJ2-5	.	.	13	TGTGCCAGCACCGCCCGGGGAGGTGGGACCCAGTACTTC	CASTARGGGTQYF
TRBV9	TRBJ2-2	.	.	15	TGTGCCAGCAGCCCGCTCTCGGGGAACACCGGGGAGCTGTTTTTT	CASSPLSGNTGELFF
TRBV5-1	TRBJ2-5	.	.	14	TGCGCCAGCAGCTCCGGGAGTCCGGGGGAGACCCAGTACTTC	CASSSGSPGETQYF
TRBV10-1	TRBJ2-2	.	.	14	TGCGCCAGCAGTGAGGCAGGCCCCACCGGGGAGCTGTTTTTT	CASSEAGPTGELFF
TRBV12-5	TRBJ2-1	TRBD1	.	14	TGTGCTAGTGGTCCGGGGGACAGGGTAAGTGAGCAGTTCTTC	CASGPGDRVSEQFF
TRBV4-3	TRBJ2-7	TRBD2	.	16	TGCGCCAGCAGCCAAGGGACTAGCGGGGGGGCCCGCGAGCAGTACTTC	CASSQGTSGGAREQYF
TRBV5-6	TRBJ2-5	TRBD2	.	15	TGTGCCAGCAGCTTGGATTCGGGAGGAGGAGAGACCCAGTACTTC	CASSLDSGGGETQYF
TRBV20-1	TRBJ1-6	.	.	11	TGCAGTGCCCAGGTTTCGCGATCCCTCCACTTT	CSAQVSRSLHF
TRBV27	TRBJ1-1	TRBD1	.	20	TGTGCCAGCAGTCGAATGTTGGTTGGGGGACAGGGGTTTGAGAACACTGAAGCTTTCTTT	CASSRMLVGGQGFENTEAFF
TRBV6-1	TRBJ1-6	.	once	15	TGTGCCAGCTGGGGGGTAGGGTCCTATAATTCACCCCTCCACTTT	CASWGVGSYNSPLHF
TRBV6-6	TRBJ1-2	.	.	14	TGTGCCAGCAGTTACTCGACACCAAACTATGGCTACACCTTC	CASSYSTPNYGYTF
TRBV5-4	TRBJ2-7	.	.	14	TGTGCCAGCAGCTTGGCGGAACAGGGCCGCGAGCAGTACTTC	CASSLAEQGREQYF
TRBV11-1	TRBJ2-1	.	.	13	TGTGCCAGCAGCTTAGAAGGGGAAAATGAGCAGTTCTTC	CASSLEGENEQFF
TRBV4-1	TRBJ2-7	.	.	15	TGCGCCAGCAGCCAAGAGGCCCGGGTCTCCTACGAGCAGTACTTC	CASSQEARVSYEQYF
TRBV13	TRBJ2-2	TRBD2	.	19	TGTGCCAGCAGCCCCATGGGTGCCGAGCCTAGCGGACTCACCGGGGAGCTGTTTTTT	CASSPMGAEPSGLTGELFF
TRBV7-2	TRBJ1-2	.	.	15	TGTGCCAGCAGCCCCCGGGTGGGGGGGAACTATGGCTACACCTTC	CASSPRVGGNYGYTF
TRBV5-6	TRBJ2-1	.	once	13	TGTGCCAGCAGCTTGAGGACTCTCAATGAGCAGTTCTTC	CASSLRTLNEQFF
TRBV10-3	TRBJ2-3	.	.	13	TGTGCCGCCCGAAGCGGGAGCACAGATACGCAGTATTTT	CAARSGSTDTQYF
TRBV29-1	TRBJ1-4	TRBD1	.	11	TGCAGCGCGACAGGGGCCGAAAAACTGTTTTTT	CSATGAEKLFF
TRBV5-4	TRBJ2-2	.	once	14	TGTGCCAGCAGCTTGGGTAGTCCTGTAAGGGAGCTGTTTTTT	CASSLGSPVRELFF
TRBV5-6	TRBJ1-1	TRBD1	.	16	TGTGCCAGCAGCCCTCGACAGGGGCTGAAACGGACTGAAGCTTTCTTT	CASSPRQGLKRTEAFF
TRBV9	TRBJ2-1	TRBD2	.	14	TGTGCCAGCAGGACGGGACTAGCGGTGGGTGAGCAGTTCTTC	CASRTGLAVGEQFF
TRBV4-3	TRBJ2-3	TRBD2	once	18	TGCGCCAGCAGCCAAGATCGCCGTAGCGGGGGTTTCACAGATACGCAGTATTTT	CASSQDRRSGGFTDTQYF
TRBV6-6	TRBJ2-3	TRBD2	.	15	TGTGCCAGCCTCGGGACCCTAGCGGGGGCCGATACGCAGTATTTT	CASLGTLAGADTQYF
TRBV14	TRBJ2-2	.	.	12	TGTGCCAGCACCACGAACACCGGGGAGCTGTTTTTT	CASTTNTGELFF
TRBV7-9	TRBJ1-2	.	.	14	TGTGCCAGCAGCGAGGGGGTTAAGGTTGAGGGCTACACCTTC	CASSEGVKVEGYTF
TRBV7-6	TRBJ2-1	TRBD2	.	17	TGTGCCAGCAGCTCGGGACTAGCGGGAGAGAAGAGGAATGAGCAGTTCTTC	CASSSGLAGEKRNEQFF
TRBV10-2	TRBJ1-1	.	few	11	TGCGCCAGCGGAGGCTCCACCCGAGCTTTCTTT	CASGGSTRAFF
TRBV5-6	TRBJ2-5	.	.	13	TGTGCCAGCAGCCCGGGGGAAAGGGAGACCCAGTACTTC	CASSPGERETQYF
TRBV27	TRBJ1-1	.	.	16	TGTGCCAGCAGTTTAAGGCCAGGGTACGGAAACACTGAAGCTTTCTTT	CASSLRPGYGNTEAFF
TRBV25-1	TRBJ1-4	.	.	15	TGTGCCAGCAGTGTAGACGGGGCAGCGTTTGAAAAACTGTTTTTT	CASSVDGAAFEKLFF
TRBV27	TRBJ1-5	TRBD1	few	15	TGTGCCAGCAGTTTCGGGCAGGGGGCCGGACAGCCCCAGCATTTT	CASSFGQGAGQPQHF
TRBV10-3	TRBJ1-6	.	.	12	TGTGCCATCAGCGGGACCAATTCACCCCTCCACTTT	CAISGTNSPLHF
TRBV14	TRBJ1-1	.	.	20	TGTGCCAGCAGCCAAGAGCCCGATGGGCAGGGTTCTATTTGGTTCACTGAAGCTTTCTTT	CASSQEPDGQGSIWFTEAFF
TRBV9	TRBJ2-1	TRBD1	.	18	TGTGCCAGCAGCGTCAGGGAGGGGACAGGGGCCCATTACAATGAGCAGTTCTTC	CASSVREGTGAHYNEQFF
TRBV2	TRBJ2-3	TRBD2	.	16	TGTGCCAGCAGTGTTGGTAGCGGGGCTAACACAGATACGCAGTATTTT	CASSVGSGANTDTQYF
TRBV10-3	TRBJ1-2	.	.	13	TGTGCCACTGGGGGGGCGCAAGTTCTTGGCTACACCTTC	CATGGAQVLGYTF
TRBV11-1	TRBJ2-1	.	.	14	TGTGCCAGCAGCTTAGAGCATGCGGGTAATGAGCAGTTCTTC	CASSLEHAGNEQFF
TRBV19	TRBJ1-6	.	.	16	TGTGCCAGTAGAGATAGGACAGTTCCCTATAATTCACCCCTCCACTTT	CASRDRTVPYNSPLHF
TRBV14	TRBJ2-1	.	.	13	TGTGCCAGCAGCCAAGACGACGGGAATGAGCAGTTCTTC	CASSQDDGNEQFF
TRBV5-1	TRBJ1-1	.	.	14	TGCGCCAGCAGCTCCAGCTTAGTTGGCACTGAAGCTTTCTTT	CASSSSLVGTEAFF
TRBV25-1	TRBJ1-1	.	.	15	TGTGCCAGCAGTCGGGGGCGGAGTATGAACACTGAAGCTTTCTTT	CASSRGRSMNTEAFF
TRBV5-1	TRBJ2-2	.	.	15	TGCGCCAGCAGCTTGGAAGCAGGGAACACCGGGGAGCTGTTTTTT	CASSLEAGNTGELFF
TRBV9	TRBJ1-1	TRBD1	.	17	TGTGCCAGCAGCGTAGGTCCTAGGGACAGGGAGGACACTGAAGCTTTCTTT	CASSVGPRDREDTEAFF
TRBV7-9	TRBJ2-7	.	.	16	TGTGCCAGCAGCTCCGGGGCAGGGGCAGGATCCAACGAGCAGTACTTC	CASSSGAGAGSNEQYF
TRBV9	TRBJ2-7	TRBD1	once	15	TGTGCCAGCAGCGTAGCTGGGACAGGGGTCCCCGAGCAGTACTTC	CASSVAGTGVPEQYF
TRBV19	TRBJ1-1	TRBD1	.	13	TGTGCCAGTAGCTTAACAGGGGTCACTGAAGCTTTCTTT	CASSLTGVTEAFF
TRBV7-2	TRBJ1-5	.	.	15	TGTGCCAGCAGCTTAGTGACGACGGGGAATCAGCCCCAGCATTTT	CASSLVTTGNQPQHF
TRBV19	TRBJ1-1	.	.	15	TGTGCCAGTAGTACCTCTGACCGTGGGAACACTGAAGCTTTCTTT	CASSTSDRGNTEAFF
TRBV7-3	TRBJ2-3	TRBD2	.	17	TGTGCCAGCAGCTCTTTTGGACTAGCGGGGCTCACAGATACGCAGTATTTT	CASSSFGLAGLTDTQYF
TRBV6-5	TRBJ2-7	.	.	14	TGTGCCAGCAGTGGGTTCGACAGGACCTACGAGCAGTACTTC	CASSGFDRTYEQYF